Described below is a single T cell receptor (beta chain) sequence and its context. This clonotype was recorded at least ten times. What antigen it recognizes has not been identified. A read error may account for a junction end that differs from germline. Donors were a few dozen systemically healthy Caucasian individuals from Russia aged 6 to 90 years. Each donor gave roughly 9.5 milliliters of peripheral blood, collected into EDTA-treated Vacutainer tubes. Ficoll-Paque density-gradient centrifugation was used to isolate PBMCs, with at least 6.5 million per sample. Total RNA, at least 6 micrograms per sample, was extracted from PBMCs with Trizol reagent. For every donor, flow cytometry on a PBMC aliquot measured the percentage of naive CD45RAhigh/CD27high T cells. This specimen comes from a study of blood T cells in healthy people across ages (dated by TCRdb to the mid-2010s). About the full investigation: In model experiments, template switching captured roughly one uniquely barcoded TCR beta cDNA molecule for every two T cells. The study measured age-related changes in TCR beta repertoire diversity using deep sequencing normalized with unique cDNA molecular identifiers. The donors were split into four age groups: young (average approximately 16 years), middle-aged (more than 35), aged (62) and long-lived (approximately 80). The study analyzed two additional independent replicas of 1 million unique cDNA reads from the same blood draw for two donors, one aged 18 to 30 and one aged 80 or older. To avoid experimental bias, donors of different ages were spread randomly across the sequencing lanes.

Study-wide findings and limitations: The long-lived group showed more naive CD4+ T cells, fewer expanded clones and increased TCR diversity than the aged group, suggesting age selection. Donor CMV infection status was unknown, potentially confounding age-related changes in expanded clonotypes. As age increased, observed TCR beta diversity per million T cells dropped in a roughly linear way, and a significant reduction was already evident by age around 41. There was a strong correlation between observed TCR beta diversity and the percentage of naive T cells measured by flow cytometry. Conclusive comparison of naive and antigen-experienced compartments was prevented by the profiling of bulk unsorted PBMCs. Estimates of total diversity based on one million sequenced T cells were regarded as lower bounds and as underestimates.

Receptor libraries were prepared by 5' RACE. The sample was run on an Illumina HiSeq 2500. The second PCR ran for roughly 6 to 11 cycles and used a J-beta primer mix along with a sample-barcoded 5' primer. A unique molecular identifier was introduced onto each TCR beta cDNA molecule by a template-switch 5' adaptor carrying 12 random nucleotides. Each sample yielded at least 3 million CDR3-containing paired-end reads. All of the RNA was converted into first-strand cDNA using the Mint cDNA synthesis kit, with a TRBC-specific oligonucleotide serving as the primer. Following uracil-DNA glycosylase treatment, all cDNA underwent a first 18-cycle PCR with the universal primers M1SS and BC2_uni_R. In the authors' own workflow: For normalization, 1 million high-quality reads, each with a distinct molecular identifier, were randomly selected from each sample. Instead of being binned into consensus sequences, reads with shared molecular identifiers were discarded. MiTCR, set to a Q25 quality threshold and the strictest error-elimination algorithm, was used for CDR3 identification, clonotype clustering and error correction. A nonparametric unseen species model using Euler transformation provided a lower-bound estimate of total TCR beta diversity. Using fastp at Q25 and MiXCR, TCRdb reprocessed the public reads and kept productive beta chains. Identical CDR3 proteins give one entry, which carries the most common genes and DNA. V and J calls and clone size were set by TCRdb, not the authors. In this sample the table shows 800,000 to 1,000,000 distinct CDR3 sequences, roughly 52% of which occur a single time. The ten most abundant clones make up roughly an eighth of the sample.

The germline V gene sets CDR1 to SGHTA and CDR2 to FQGNSA. From the cysteine through the phenylalanine, the CDR3 covers 13 amino acids. Left in the record is the CDR3 DNA by itself, 39 bases read in frame from the first base. This receptor chain uses TRBV7-2 and TRBJ2-7; 8 nucleotides in the junction match TRBD1. The specimen was blood. The TCR comes from a young man in good health. The CDR3 protein: CASSPDRAYEQYF. Read as DNA, the sequence is TGCGCCAGCAGTCCGGACAGGGCCTACGAGCAGTACTTC.